Presented here are 27 T cell receptor beta chains from one specimen sequenced in a study of blood T cell repertoires in COVID-19 (dated by TCRdb to about 2020). The method was the immunoSEQ multiplex PCR assay. TCRdb mirrors the immuneACCESS table, restricted to in-frame sequences. Some clones are absent from its copies; in checked studies, under half trace to an unresolved V gene, and the reason for the others is unknown. For this sample the table gives about 97,000 clones, of which 75% to 90% were detected only once. The ten biggest clones cover 5% to 6.5% of the sample. Sample: peripheral blood. Source of these receptors: a woman aged 45-65 years with COVID-19, enrolled during active disease.

A single count supports this clone. The chain has TRBV7-9 and TRBJ2-7; 8 positions match TRBD1. The germline V gene encodes CDR1 SEHNR and CDR2 FQNEAQ (reference sequence). The CDR3 is 16 amino acids. V lost 4 bases, J lost 3 bases, and 11 bases stayed unmatched. Written as DNA, the CDR3 is TGTGCCAGCAGCTCCACCCCAGGGGGCCTAAGCTACGAGCAGTACTTC. This encodes CASSSTPGGLSYEQYF.

The chain employs TRBV28 and TRBJ2-6, with TRBD1 as a possible D gene (6 bases). Trimming left V 7 bases short and J 0 bases short, with 13 bases between. The CDR3 spans 16 residues. Germline V gene data show CDR1 as MDHEN and CDR2 as SYDVKM. CDR3 region: CASNPGHTSGANVLTF. The CDR3 nucleotides read TGTGCCAGCAACCCGGGACACACCTCTGGGGCCAACGTCCTGACTTTC.

The chain couples TRBV11-2 to TRBJ1-3; no clear D. With 7 bases removed from V and 0 bases from J, the gap between germline ends came to 16 bases. This CDR3 is built from 16 residues. Germline V CDR1 and CDR2: SGHAT, FQNNGV. The DNA of the CDR3 is TGTGCCAGCACCTTCACAGTTTTCGACTCTGGAAACACCATATATTTT. Protein sequence: CASTFTVFDSGNTIYF.

The chain carries TRBV18 and TRBJ2-7; perhaps TRBD1 as D (6 bases). V lost 5 bases, J lost 6 bases, and 14 bases lay in between. CDR3 length: 13 residues. Germline V gene data show CDR1 as KGHSH and CDR2 as LQKENI. CDR3 nucleotide sequence: TGTGCCAGCTCAAAGCCAGGGGCTCGCGAGCAGTACTTC. Its translation is CASSKPGAREQYF. Looking up the rest from reference TRBV18 and TRBJ2-7 gives the full variable domain: NAGVMQNPRHLVRRRGQEARLRCSPMKGHSHVYWYRQLPEEGLKFMVYLQKENIIDESGMPKERFSAEFPKEGPSILRIQQVVRGDSAAYFCASSKPGAREQYFGPGTRLTVT.

V is TRBV7-8 and J is TRBJ2-5, with TRBD1 matching 8 bases. V lost 4 bases, J lost 0 bases, and 13 bases stayed unmatched. Germline values: CDR1 SGHVS, CDR2 FQNEAQ. This CDR3 comprises 18 residues. As DNA, the CDR3 is TGTGCCAGCAGCTCCCCCCGAAGGACAGGGTCTAACCAAGAGACCCAGTACTTC. It codes for CASSSPRRTGSNQETQYF.

The chain couples TRBV6-5 to TRBJ2-1, with D tentatively TRBD2 (5 bases). Per the germline V gene, CDR1 is MNHEY and CDR2 is SVGAGI. The V end was cut by 6 bases, the J end by 8 bases, with 17 bases between. The CDR3 is 14 amino acids. The CDR3 loop reads CASRRLDSWDEQFF. CDR3 bases: TGTGCCAGCAGGCGCCTGGACTCTTGGGATGAGCAGTTCTTC.

DNA of the CDR3: TGCGCCAGCAGCCAAGATAGAACGGGGTCCTACAATGAGCAGTTCTTC. Residues: CASSQDRTGSYNEQFF. This chain uses TRBV4-3 with TRBJ2-1, with D perhaps matching TRBD2 (5 bases). The CDR3 contains 16 residues. V gave up 0 bases and J gave up 1 base, with 10 bases separating them. CDR1 and CDR2 from the germline V gene are LGHNA and YSLEER.

This chain connects TRBV19 to TRBJ1-1; D uncertain. V lost 5 bases and J 3 bases, leaving 7 bases between the germline ends. The CDR3 has 12 amino acids. The V gene's germline CDR1 is LNHDA and CDR2 SQIVND (reference sequence). The CDR3 spells CASSLFDTEAFF. As DNA, the CDR3 is TGTGCCAGTAGTTTATTTGACACTGAAGCTTTCTTT.

The chain joins TRBV2 to TRBJ1-2; 9 bases align to TRBD1. The CDR3 is 14 residues long. CDR1 is SNHLY, CDR2 FYNNEI, per germline. Trimming cost V 5 bases and J 4 bases; bases outside gene matches: 5. DNA for the CDR3: TGTGCCAGCAGTTCACAGGGGGCGACCTATGGCTACACCTTC. Translating gives CASSSQGATYGYTF. Using reference TRBV2 and TRBJ1-2 for the parts outside the CDR3, the full variable domain is EPEVTQTPSHQVTQMGQEVILRCVPISNHLYFYWYRQILGQKVEFLVSFYNNEISEKSEIFDDQFSVERPDGSNFTLKIRSTKLEDSAMYFCASSSQGATYGYTFGSGTRLTVV.

The V and J genes are TRBV5-1 and TRBJ1-6; D gene uncertain. CDR1 SGHRS and CDR2 YFSETQ come from the germline V gene. Trimming left V 0 bases short and J 13 bases short, with 14 bases between. This CDR3 is 14 amino acids long. CDR3 nucleotides: TGCGCCAGCAGCTTGGTGGCAGGTTTTTCGCCCCTCCACTTT. This translates into CASSLVAGFSPLHF. Drawing the rest from reference TRBV5-1 and TRBJ1-6, the complete variable domain is KAGVTQTPRYLIKTRGQQVTLSCSPISGHRSVSWYQQTPGQGLQFLFEYFSETQRNKGNFPGRFSGRQFSNSRSEMNVSTLELGDSALYLCASSLVAGFSPLHFGNGTRLTVT.

This chain links TRBV4-1 with TRBJ1-5, with 8 positions matching TRBD1. This CDR3 has 16 residues. The germline gives CDR1 MGHRA, CDR2 YSYEKL. J lost 2 bases, V lost 8 bases, and 11 bases had no gene match. CDR3 sequence reads: CASRQGLQGGNQPQHF. The CDR3 DNA is TGCGCCAGCCGACAGGGGCTCCAGGGAGGCAATCAGCCCCAGCATTTT.

This clone showed up just once. The chain has TRBV7-9 and TRBJ1-1, with D uncertain. The CDR3 extends over 13 amino acids. The germline V gene has CDR1 SEHNR and CDR2 FQNEAQ (reference sequence). Deletions cut 2 bases from V and 5 bases from J, with 9 bases between. CDR3 coding DNA: TGTGCCAGCAGCTTAAACCAGTATACTGAAGCTTTCTTT. Translation: CASSLNQYTEAFF.

CDR3 loop: CASSSGSDLRLVNTEAFF. CDR3 bases: TGTGCCAGCAGCTCGGGAAGCGACCTGCGGTTGGTGAACACTGAAGCTTTCTTT. This chain joins TRBV5-5 and TRBJ1-1; no definite D call. V lost 3 bases, J lost 0 bases, and 21 bases lay in between. The germline gives CDR1 SGHKS, CDR2 YYEKEE (reference sequence). The CDR3 extends over 18 amino acids.

The rearrangement uses TRBV5-1 and TRBJ1-4; a weak D match, TRBD1 (5 bases). Germline V gives CDR1 SGHRS, CDR2 YFSETQ. The CDR3 runs to 15 residues. V was trimmed by 2 bases and J by 11 bases, leaving 19 bases between them. The CDR3 DNA sequence: TGCGCCAGCAGCTTATCGGGACTACCGAGCGAGAAACTGTTTTTT. Translated, it gives CASSLSGLPSEKLFF.

The V gene is TRBV28, the J gene TRBJ2-5; perhaps TRBD1 as D (6 bases). CDR1 and CDR2 (germline): MDHEN, SYDVKM. The CDR3 sequence is 14 residues long. Between the trimmed V and J ends, which lost 5 bases and 0 bases, there was a span of 10 bases. CDR3 sequence reads: CASSRGGNQETQYF. Written as DNA, the CDR3 is TGTGCCAGCAGTAGAGGGGGAAACCAAGAGACCCAGTACTTC.

The chain joins TRBV13 to TRBJ1-1, with no clear D. The ends were cut back, 5 bases at V and 6 bases at J, with 13 bases in the middle. Germline assignment: CDR1 PRHDT and CDR2 FYEKMQ (reference sequence). The CDR3 has 13 amino acids. This CDR3 is CASSPSGYAEAFF. The CDR3 DNA is TGTGCCAGCAGCCCCTCGGGGTACGCTGAAGCTTTCTTT.

The CDR3 sequence: CASSQGGSTEAFF. The CDR3 DNA reads TGTGCCAGCAGCCAAGGAGGGTCCACTGAAGCTTTCTTT. V usage is TRBV3-1 (or the pseudogene TRBV3-2) and J usage is TRBJ1-1; D not resolved. Trimming left V 1 base short and J 4 bases short, with 7 bases between. The V gene's germline CDR1 is LGHDT and CDR2 YNNKEL (reference sequence). The CDR3 has 13 amino acids.

V is TRBV18 and J is TRBJ1-6; possibly TRBD1 for D (5 bases). The CDR3 consists of 14 residues. Trimming stripped 7 bases from V and 9 bases from J, with 16 bases between. Per the germline V gene, CDR1 is KGHSH and CDR2 is LQKENI. The DNA of the CDR3 is TGTGCCAGCTTATCGTCCGGGGGTGCTTCACCCCTCCACTTT. Protein: CASLSSGGASPLHF.

The rearrangement uses TRBV5-1 and TRBJ2-1; 10 positions agree with TRBD1. The CDR3 totals 15 residues. J gave up 6 bases and V 4 bases, and 7 bases lay outside the gene matches. CDR1 is SGHRS and CDR2 is YFSETQ in the germline V gene. Here the CDR3 reads CASSTHGQGGNEQFF. The DNA for the CDR3 is TGCGCCAGCAGCACCCATGGACAGGGGGGCAATGAGCAGTTCTTC. Drawing the rest from reference TRBV5-1 and TRBJ2-1, the complete variable domain is KAGVTQTPRYLIKTRGQQVTLSCSPISGHRSVSWYQQTPGQGLQFLFEYFSETQRNKGNFPGRFSGRQFSNSRSEMNVSTLELGDSALYLCASSTHGQGGNEQFFGPGTRLTVL.

The sample holds one count of this clone. This chain uses TRBV19 with TRBJ2-5, with TRBD2 as a possible D gene (6 bases). The germline CDR1 and CDR2 sequences are LNHDA and SQIVND (reference sequence). The CDR3 consists of 13 residues. With 0 bases removed from V and 5 bases from J, the gap between germline ends came to 7 bases. The CDR3 DNA sequence: TGTGCCAGTAGTATAGACAGCGGGGAGACCCAGTACTTC. The encoded protein is CASSIDSGETQYF. Based on the CDR3 plus reference TRBV19 and TRBJ2-5, the full variable domain is DGGITQSPKYLFRKEGQNVTLSCEQNLNHDAMYWYRQDPGQGLRLIYYSQIVNDFQKGDIAEGYSVSREKKESFPLTVTSAQKNPTAFYLCASSIDSGETQYFGPGTRLLVL.

V usage is TRBV19 and J usage is TRBJ1-1; 7 nucleotides agree with TRBD1. Germline loops: CDR1 LNHDA, CDR2 SQIVND (reference sequence). The CDR3 runs to 15 residues. V was pared by 3 bases and J by 2 bases, with 6 bases of the junction left unmatched. The CDR3 DNA reads TGTGCCAGTAGTATTCAAGGGACAGCTAACACTGAAGCTTTCTTT. Translated: CASSIQGTANTEAFF.

The gene calls are TRBV3-1 (or the pseudogene TRBV3-2) and TRBJ2-7, with D possibly being TRBD1 (6 bases). Trimming pared 1 base from V and 5 bases from J, leaving 9 bases between. The CDR3 totals 13 residues. Germline CDR1 reads LGHDT; CDR2 reads YNNKEL (reference sequence). In nucleotides, the CDR3 is TGTGCCAGCAGCCAAGGAACAGGGAACGAGCAGTACTTC. Residues: CASSQGTGNEQYF.

V and J are TRBV6-5 and TRBJ1-5; 9 bases match TRBD1. This CDR3 has 15 residues. J was trimmed by 7 bases and V by 6 bases; bases with no gene match: 10. Germline CDR1 and CDR2: MNHEY and SVGAGI. CDR3 bases: TGTGCCAGCAGGCCGGGACAGGGATGGAGGCAGCCCCAGCATTTT. This translates into CASRPGQGWRQPQHF.

The rearrangement links TRBV28 to TRBJ2-4; the D gene is possibly TRBD2 (5 bases). The CDR3 has 15 residues. The V gene lost 4 bases and the J gene lost 1 base, with 11 bases spanning the gap. Germline V gene sequence: CDR1 MDHEN, CDR2 SYDVKM. The CDR3 here is CASSSSGGAKNIQYF. For the CDR3, the DNA is TGTGCCAGCAGTTCGTCCGGCGGGGCCAAAAACATTCAGTACTTC. Combining the CDR3 with reference TRBV28 and TRBJ2-4 gives the whole variable domain DVKVTQSSRYLVKRTGEKVFLECVQDMDHENMFWYRQDPGLGLRLIYFSYDVKMKEKGDIPEGYSVSREKKERFSLILESASTNQTSMYLCASSSSGGAKNIQYFGAGTRLSVL.

The chain joins TRBV7-9 to TRBJ1-2; the D gene is possibly TRBD1 (5 bases). With 1 base removed from V and 5 bases from J, the gap between germline ends came to 8 bases. The CDR3 is made up of 13 amino acids. Germline lookup yields CDR1 SEHNR and CDR2 FQNEAQ (reference sequence). The CDR3 reads CASSLEQEYGYTF. CDR3 DNA: TGTGCCAGCAGCTTAGAACAGGAGTATGGCTACACCTTC.

This clone occurred once. J is TRBJ1-2 and V is TRBV10-1; 7 bases agree with TRBD1. Trimming removed 0 bases from V and 0 bases from J; junction bases left unmatched: 4. Per the germline V gene, CDR1 is WNHNN and CDR2 is SYGVQD (reference sequence). This CDR3 is built from 16 residues. CDR3 sequence reads: CASSESNGQANYGYTF. The CDR3 nucleotides read TGCGCCAGCAGTGAGTCAAACGGACAGGCTAACTATGGCTACACCTTC.

The chain carries TRBV29-1 and TRBJ2-5; 8 bases line up with TRBD2. Germline CDR1 reads SQVTM; CDR2 reads ANQGSEA. Trimming took 0 bases from V and 0 from J; bases not matched to a gene: 15. The CDR3 runs 19 residues. The CDR3 region is CSVEDLTASGPFDQETQYF. CDR3 sequence (DNA): TGCAGCGTTGAAGATCTTACGGCTAGCGGGCCTTTTGACCAAGAGACCCAGTACTTC.